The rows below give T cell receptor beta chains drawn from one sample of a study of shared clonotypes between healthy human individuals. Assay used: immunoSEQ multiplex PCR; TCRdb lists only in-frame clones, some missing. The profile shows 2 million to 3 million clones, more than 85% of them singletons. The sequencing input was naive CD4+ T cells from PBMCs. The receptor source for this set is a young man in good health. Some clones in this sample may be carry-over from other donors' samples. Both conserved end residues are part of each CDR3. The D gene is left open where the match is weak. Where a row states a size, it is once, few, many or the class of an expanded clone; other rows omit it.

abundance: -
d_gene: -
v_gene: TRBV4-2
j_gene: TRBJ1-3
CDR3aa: CASSHNSQGSGNTIYF
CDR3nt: TGTGCCAGCAGCCATAATTCTCAGGGCTCTGGAAACACCATATATTTT

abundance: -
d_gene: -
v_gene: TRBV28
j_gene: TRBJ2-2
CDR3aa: CASSLFGGTTGELFF
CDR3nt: TGTGCCAGCAGTTTATTCGGGGGCACCACCGGGGAGCTGTTTTTT

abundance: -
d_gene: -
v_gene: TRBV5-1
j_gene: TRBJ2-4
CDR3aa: CASSSRGGTRDSENIQYF
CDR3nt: TGCGCCAGCAGCTCCAGGGGGGGGACTAGGGACTCTGAAAACATTCAGTACTTC

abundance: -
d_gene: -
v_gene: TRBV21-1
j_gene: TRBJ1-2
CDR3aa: CASGRQGATYGYTF
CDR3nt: TGTGCCAGCGGAAGACAGGGGGCCACCTATGGCTACACCTTC

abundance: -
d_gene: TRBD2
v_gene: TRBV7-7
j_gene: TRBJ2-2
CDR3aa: CASSLTAGANTGELFF
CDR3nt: TGTGCCAGCAGCTTGACAGCGGGAGCGAACACCGGGGAGCTGTTTTTT

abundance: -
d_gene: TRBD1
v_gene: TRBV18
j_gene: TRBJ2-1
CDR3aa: CASSPRDRGLIDEQFF
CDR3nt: TGTGCCAGCTCACCACGGGACAGGGGGCTTATCGATGAGCAGTTCTTC

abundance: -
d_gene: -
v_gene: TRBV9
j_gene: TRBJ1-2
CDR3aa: CASSVAPTGTQYGYTF
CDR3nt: TGTGCCAGCAGCGTAGCCCCAACCGGGACCCAATATGGCTACACCTTC

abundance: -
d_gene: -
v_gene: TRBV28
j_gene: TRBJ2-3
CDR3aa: CASGPGFSDTQYF
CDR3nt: TGTGCCAGTGGGCCTGGGTTTTCAGATACGCAGTATTTT

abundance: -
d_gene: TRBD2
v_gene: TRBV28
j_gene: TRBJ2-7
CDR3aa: CASSSGSSGRVTSYEQYF
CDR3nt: TGTGCCAGCAGTTCAGGCTCCAGCGGGAGGGTAACCTCCTACGAGCAGTACTTC

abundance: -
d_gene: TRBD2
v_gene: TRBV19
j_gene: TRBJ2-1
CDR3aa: CASSSRVRDYYNEQFF
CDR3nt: TGTGCCAGTAGTTCCAGGGTCCGGGACTACTACAATGAGCAGTTCTTC

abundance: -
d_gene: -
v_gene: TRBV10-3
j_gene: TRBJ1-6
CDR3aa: CAISERQENSPLHF
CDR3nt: TGTGCCATCAGTGAGAGACAGGAGAATTCACCCCTCCACTTT

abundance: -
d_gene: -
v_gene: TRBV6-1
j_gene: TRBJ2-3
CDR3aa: CASSEATETDTQYF
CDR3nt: TGTGCCAGCAGTGAAGCTACTGAGACAGATACGCAGTATTTT

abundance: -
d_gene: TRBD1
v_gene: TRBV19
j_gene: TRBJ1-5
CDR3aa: CASRQGGGNQPQHF
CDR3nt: TGTGCCAGTAGGCAGGGGGGCGGCAATCAGCCCCAGCATTTT

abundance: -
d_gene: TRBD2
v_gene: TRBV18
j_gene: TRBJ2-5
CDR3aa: CASSPLAKGGQETQYF
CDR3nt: TGTGCCAGCTCACCGCTGGCGAAGGGAGGGCAAGAGACCCAGTACTTC

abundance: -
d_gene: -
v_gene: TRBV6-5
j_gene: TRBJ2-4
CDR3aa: CASSYSVGRENIQYF
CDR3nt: TGTGCCAGCAGTTACTCCGTGGGGCGAGAAAACATTCAGTACTTC

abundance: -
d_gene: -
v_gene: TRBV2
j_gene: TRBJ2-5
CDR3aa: CASTSATGAWETQYF
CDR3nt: TGTGCCAGCACGTCCGCGACGGGGGCCTGGGAGACCCAGTACTTC

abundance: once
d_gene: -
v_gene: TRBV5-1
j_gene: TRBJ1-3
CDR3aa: CASSLGQLGNTIYF
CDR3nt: TGCGCCAGCAGCTTGGGACAGCTCGGAAACACCATATATTTT

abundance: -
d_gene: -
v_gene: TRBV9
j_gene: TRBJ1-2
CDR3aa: CASSVGGTVGYGYTF
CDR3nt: TGTGCCAGCAGCGTAGGCGGGACGGTCGGCTATGGCTACACCTTC

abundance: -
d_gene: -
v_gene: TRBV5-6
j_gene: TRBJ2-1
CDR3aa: CASSPRGVGTTFF
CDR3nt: TGTGCCAGCAGCCCTAGGGGGGTCGGGACGACGTTCTTC

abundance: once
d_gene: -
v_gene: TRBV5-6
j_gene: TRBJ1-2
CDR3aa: CASSLAGDYGYTF
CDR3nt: TGTGCCAGCAGCTTGGCCGGGGACTATGGCTACACCTTC

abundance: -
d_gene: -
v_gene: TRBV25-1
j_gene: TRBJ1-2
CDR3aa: CASSARGVTGGYTF
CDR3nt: TGTGCCAGCAGTGCGAGAGGGGTGACCGGCGGCTACACCTTC

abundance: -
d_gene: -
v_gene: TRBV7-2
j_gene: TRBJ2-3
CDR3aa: CASRSHRTDTQYF
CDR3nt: TGTGCCAGCAGATCACATAGAACAGATACGCAGTATTTT

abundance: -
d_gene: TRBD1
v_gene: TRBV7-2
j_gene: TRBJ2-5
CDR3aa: CASSLVRDRRYF
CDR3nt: TGTGCCAGCAGCTTAGTTCGGGACAGGCGGTACTTC

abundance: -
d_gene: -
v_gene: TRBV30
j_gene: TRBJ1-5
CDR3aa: CAWSRVEKNQPQHF
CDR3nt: TGTGCCTGGAGTCGAGTTGAGAAGAATCAGCCCCAGCATTTT

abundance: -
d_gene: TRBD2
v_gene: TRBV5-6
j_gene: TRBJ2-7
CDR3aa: CASSRGRAYEQYF
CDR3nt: TGTGCCAGCAGTCGTGGGAGGGCTTACGAGCAGTACTTC

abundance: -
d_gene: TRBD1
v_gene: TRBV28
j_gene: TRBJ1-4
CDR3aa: CASGWQGAEKLFF
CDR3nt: TGTGCCAGCGGATGGCAGGGGGCGGAAAAACTGTTTTTT

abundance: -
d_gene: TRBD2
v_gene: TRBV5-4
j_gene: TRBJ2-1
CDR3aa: CASSDARSGDEQFF
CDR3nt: TGTGCCAGCAGCGATGCCCGGAGCGGGGATGAGCAGTTCTTC

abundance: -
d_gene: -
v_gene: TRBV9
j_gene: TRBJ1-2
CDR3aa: CASSRPGVQEDGYTF
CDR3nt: TGTGCCAGCAGCAGACCGGGAGTACAGGAAGATGGCTACACCTTC

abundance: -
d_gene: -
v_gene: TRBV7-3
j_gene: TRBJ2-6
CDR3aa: CASSPYSLNSGANVLTF
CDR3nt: TGTGCCAGCAGCCCCTATTCCCTCAACTCTGGGGCCAACGTCCTGACTTTC

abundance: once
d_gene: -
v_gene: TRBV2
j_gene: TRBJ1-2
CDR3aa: CASRSFNYGYTF
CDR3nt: TGTGCCAGCCGGTCGTTCAACTATGGCTACACCTTC

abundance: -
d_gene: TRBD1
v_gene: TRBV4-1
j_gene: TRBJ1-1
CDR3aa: CASSQATGVWAEAFF
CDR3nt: TGCGCCAGCAGCCAAGCCACAGGGGTATGGGCTGAAGCTTTCTTT

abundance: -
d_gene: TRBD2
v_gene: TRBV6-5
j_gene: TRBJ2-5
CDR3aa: CASSYTRTRQETQYF
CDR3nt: TGTGCCAGCAGTTACACCAGGACTAGACAAGAGACCCAGTACTTC

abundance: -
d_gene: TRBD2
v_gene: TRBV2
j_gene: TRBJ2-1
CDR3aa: CASTVGTSRDNEQFF
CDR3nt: TGTGCCAGCACCGTTGGGACTAGCAGGGACAATGAGCAGTTCTTC

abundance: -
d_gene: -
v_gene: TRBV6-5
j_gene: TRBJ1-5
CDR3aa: CASSSGILGGQPQHF
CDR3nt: TGTGCCAGCAGTTCGGGGATCCTCGGGGGTCAGCCCCAGCATTTT

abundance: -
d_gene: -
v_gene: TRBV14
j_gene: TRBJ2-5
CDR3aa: CASSPRGTQETQYF
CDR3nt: TGTGCCAGCAGCCCCCGGGGTACCCAAGAGACCCAGTACTTC

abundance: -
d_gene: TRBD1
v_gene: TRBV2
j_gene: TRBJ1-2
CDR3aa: CASNLGGTGGPYGYTF
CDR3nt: TGTGCCAGCAACCTGGGAGGGACAGGGGGACCCTATGGCTACACCTTC

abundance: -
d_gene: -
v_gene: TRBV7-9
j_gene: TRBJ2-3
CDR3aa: CASSKNSGADTQYF
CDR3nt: TGTGCCAGCAGTAAGAATTCTGGTGCAGATACGCAGTATTTT

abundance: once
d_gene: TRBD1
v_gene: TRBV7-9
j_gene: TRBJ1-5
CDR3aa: CASSLGTGSFQPQHF
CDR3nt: TGTGCCAGCAGCTTAGGGACAGGGTCATTTCAGCCCCAGCATTTT

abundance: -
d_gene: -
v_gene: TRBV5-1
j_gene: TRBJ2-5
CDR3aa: CASSSNRAAETQYF
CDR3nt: TGCGCCAGCAGCTCTAACAGGGCGGCAGAGACCCAGTACTTC

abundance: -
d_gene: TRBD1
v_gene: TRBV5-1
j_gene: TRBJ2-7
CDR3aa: CASSSGQGVSEQYF
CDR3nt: TGCGCCAGCAGCTCCGGACAGGGGGTGAGCGAGCAGTACTTC

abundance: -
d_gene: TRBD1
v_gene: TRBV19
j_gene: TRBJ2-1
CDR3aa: CASSMGGTGTGEQFF
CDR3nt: TGTGCCAGTAGTATGGGGGGGACAGGGACGGGTGAGCAGTTCTTC

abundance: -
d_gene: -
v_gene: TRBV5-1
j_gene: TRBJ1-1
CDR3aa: CASSFDSRNTEAFF
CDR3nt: TGCGCCAGCAGCTTCGACAGCCGGAACACTGAAGCTTTCTTT

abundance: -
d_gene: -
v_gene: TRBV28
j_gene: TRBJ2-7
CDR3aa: CASRRPSSGTTYEQYF
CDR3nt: TGTGCCAGCAGGCGGCCATCGTCGGGCACAACCTACGAGCAGTACTTC

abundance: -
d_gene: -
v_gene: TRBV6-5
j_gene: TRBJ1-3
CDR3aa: CASSYRGTNSGNTIYF
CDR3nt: TGTGCCAGCAGTTACCGCGGGACGAACTCTGGAAACACCATATATTTT

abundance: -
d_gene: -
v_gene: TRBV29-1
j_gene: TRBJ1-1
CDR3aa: CSVADGNTEAFF
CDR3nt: TGCAGCGTCGCGGACGGGAACACTGAAGCTTTCTTT

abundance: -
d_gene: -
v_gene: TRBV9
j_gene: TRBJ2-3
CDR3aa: CASSPLGTDTQYF
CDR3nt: TGTGCCAGCAGCCCCCTCGGCACAGATACGCAGTATTTT

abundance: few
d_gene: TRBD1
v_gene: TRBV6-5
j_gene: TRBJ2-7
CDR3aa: CASSYSTGTYEQYF
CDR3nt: TGTGCCAGCAGTTACTCGACAGGGACCTACGAGCAGTACTTC

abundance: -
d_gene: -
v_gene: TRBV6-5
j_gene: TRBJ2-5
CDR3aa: CASSYVGETQYF
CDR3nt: TGTGCCAGCAGTTACGTCGGAGAGACCCAGTACTTC

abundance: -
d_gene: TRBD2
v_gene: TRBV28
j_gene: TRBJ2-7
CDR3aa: CASSVLAGGREQYF
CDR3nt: TGTGCCAGCAGTGTCCTAGCGGGAGGTAGAGAGCAGTACTTC

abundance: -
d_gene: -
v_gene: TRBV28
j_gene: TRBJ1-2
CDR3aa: CASSLERAQIYGYTF
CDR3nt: TGTGCCAGCAGCCTTGAGAGGGCACAGATCTATGGCTACACCTTC

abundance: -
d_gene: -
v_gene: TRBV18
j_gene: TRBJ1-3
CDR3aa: CASSPDRARISGNTIYF
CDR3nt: TGTGCCAGCTCACCAGACCGGGCCCGAATCTCTGGAAACACCATATATTTT

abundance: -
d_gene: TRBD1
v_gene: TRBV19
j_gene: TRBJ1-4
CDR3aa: CASSIQGAPGEKLFF
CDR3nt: TGTGCCAGTAGTATACAGGGGGCGCCCGGAGAAAAACTGTTTTTT

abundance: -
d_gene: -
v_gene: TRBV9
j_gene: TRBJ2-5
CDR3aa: CASSTVGGPAQTQYF
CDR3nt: TGTGCCAGCAGCACCGTGGGGGGCCCAGCTCAGACCCAGTACTTC